This note documents a single T cell receptor beta chain sequence. The antigen is not known. The time point: week 47, end of study. Vaccination comprised doses that each held 300 ug of mutant IDH1 20-mer peptide, plus topical imiquimod. Donor diagnoses consisted of new WHO grade 3 or 4 IDH1-mutant, ATRX-lost astrocytomas. These data belong to a study of a mutant IDH1 vaccine in newly diagnosed glioma. At the level of the study: Beforehand, treatment had been radiotherapy, temozolomide, or both; the majority received both. V12 fell at week 35 and V13, the study end, at week 47. Study observations and caveats: Overall, about 92% of patients had vaccine-induced immune responses.

V lost 2 bases and J lost 0, with 5 bases in between. Germline lookup yields CDR1 GTSNPN and CDR2 SVGIG (reference sequence). The CDR3 is 14 residues long. Here immunoSEQ multiplex PCR was the method, and the copy in TCRdb shows in-frame clones only, minus some. The data show some 60,000 clones, around 83% seen once. The TCR comes from a man younger than 40 with glioma. Source: PBMCs, taken from a glioma patient whose treatment included an IDH1 peptide vaccine. This chain uses TRBV30 with TRBJ2-6, with D unresolved. CDR3 sequence reads: CAWSPDSGANVLTF. The CDR3 nucleotides are TGTGCCTGGAGTCCCGACTCTGGGGCCAACGTCCTGACTTTC.